The sequence of this T cell receptor beta chain was determined in a study of T cells expressing NK-cell markers. On the study more broadly: Sorted CD3+CD56+NKG2C+, CD3+CD56+NKG2C- and CD3+CD56-NKG2C+ T-cell subsets were beta-chain profiled. Seven of eight sequenced donors tested HCMV-seropositive; one tested seronegative. Findings and limits, study-wide: The study found these clonotypes also leading the CD3+CD56-NKG2C+ fraction in a few donors.

Scientists made TCR beta cDNA using 5'RACE template switching with UMIs. TCRdb re-called the 5' RACE reads; one entry per CDR3 protein, DNA not given. This sample's table has a few hundred thousand distinct CDR3 sequences. For this clonotype: The antigen is unknown.

Germline CDR1 LGHNT, CDR2 FRNRAP. This CDR3 contains 17 residues. The source of this sequence is a man between 18 and 35 years old in good health. Material for sequencing was blood T cells: a sorted CD56 or NKG2C T cell subset, CD4+ or CD8+ T cells, or bulk PBMC T cells (not recorded which). The chain joins TRBV12-5 to TRBJ2-1; the TCRdb call, TRBD2, lacks DNA for checking. CDR3 sequence reads: CASGLPPSGSSYNEQFF. Variable domain in full (rest from reference TRBV12-5 and TRBJ2-1): DARVTQTPRHKVTEMGQEVTMRCQPILGHNTVFWYRQTMMQGLELLAYFRNRAPLDDSGMPKDRFSAEMPDATLATLKIQPSEPRDSAVYFCASGLPPSGSSYNEQFFGPGTRLTVL.